This entry concerns a single T cell receptor (beta chain). The antigen is not known. This record comes from a study of vaccination effects on CD4 cells after COVID-19. Sequencing followed a ViraFEST assay step that expanded antigen-specific CD4+ T cells with viral peptide pools. Subsequent to 10 days of culture, CD4+ T cells were isolated. Everyone in the study got two shots of either the BNT162b2 or mRNA-1273 vaccine. Trimming shortened V by 1 base and J by 0 bases, and 10 bases separated the two germline ends. Per germline, CDR1 LNHNV and CDR2 YYDKDF (reference sequence). This CDR3 is 16 amino acids long. The repertoire was sequenced with immunoSEQ multiplex PCR; TCRdb's copy has only in-frame clones and lacks some. The data show 25,000 to 30,000 clones, roughly 74% seen once. General observations from the study: Healthy vaccinees had only 1 of 255 vaccine-induced clones cross-react with common cold coronaviruses.

This material consisted of CD4+ T cells from PBMCs cultured with HCoV-OC43 spike peptides, taken after COVID-19 vaccination. Subset noted: HCoV-OC43 spike overlapping peptide pool stimulation. This receptor was obtained from a human donor who received a COVID-19 vaccine. This rearrangement joins TRBV15 to TRBJ2-4; no clear D gene. The DNA of the CDR3 is TGTGCCACCAGCAGAGGTAACCAGGAAGCCAAAAACATTCAGTACTTC. Protein: CATSRGNQEAKNIQYF.